Reported below is one TCR beta chain. The CDR3 has 15 amino acids. Trimming removed 5 bases from V and 5 bases from J; junction bases left unmatched: 11. Per germline, CDR1 KGHSH and CDR2 LQKENI. TCRdb's table, derived via immunoSEQ multiplex PCR, lists solely in-frame clones and lacks some. Here the sample spans 180,000 or so clones, about 90% being singletons. This sample is part of a study of blood T cell repertoires in COVID-19. The V and J genes are TRBV18 and TRBJ1-1; 7 nucleotides line up with TRBD1. The receptor was derived from a human donor with acute COVID-19. The donor label of this sample is uncertain. The sequenced material came from PBMCs or T cells enriched from blood (not recorded which). The CDR3: CASSSQTGPLTEAFF. CDR3 nucleotide sequence: TGTGCCAGCTCATCCCAGACAGGGCCTCTTACTGAAGCTTTCTTT.